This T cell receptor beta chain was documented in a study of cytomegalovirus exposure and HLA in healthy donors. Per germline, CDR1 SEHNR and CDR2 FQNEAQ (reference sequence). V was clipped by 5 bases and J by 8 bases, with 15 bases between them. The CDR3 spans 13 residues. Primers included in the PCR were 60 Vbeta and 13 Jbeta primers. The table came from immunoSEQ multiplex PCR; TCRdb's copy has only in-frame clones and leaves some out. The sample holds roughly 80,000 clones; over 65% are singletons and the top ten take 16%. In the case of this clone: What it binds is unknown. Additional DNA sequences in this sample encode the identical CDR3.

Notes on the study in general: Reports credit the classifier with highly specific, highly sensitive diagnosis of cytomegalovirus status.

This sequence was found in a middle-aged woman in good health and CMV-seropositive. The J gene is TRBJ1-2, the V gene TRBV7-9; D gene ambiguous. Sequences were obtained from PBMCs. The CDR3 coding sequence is TGTGCCAGCAGCCGACCCGGGGATCGAGGCTACACCTTC. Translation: CASSRPGDRGYTF.